Listed below are T cell receptor beta chains from one sample, sequenced in a study of T cell responses to AZD1222 COVID-19 vaccine. Libraries were prepared by immunoSEQ multiplex PCR; TCRdb keeps only in-frame clonotypes and omits some of them. The sample includes 55,000 to 65,000 clones, about 91% seen only once; the top ten take 6.1%. The material sequenced was peripheral blood, taken 28 days after the second AZD1222 dose. Receptors originate from an adult who received the AZD1222 COVID-19 vaccine. The CDR3 runs from the conserved cysteine through the conserved F or W. The D gene is left open where the match is weak. Size tells how often a clone was seen (once, few, many) or the class of an expanded clone, and some rows leave it out.

TGTGCCAGCAGCTTGGTGGGGCTAGACACCGGGGAGCTGTTTTTT,CASSLVGLDTGELFF,-,TRBV5-4,TRBJ2-2,once
TGTGCCAGCAGCCAAGCGTACAGTTCCCAAAACATTCAGTACTTC,CASSQAYSSQNIQYF,-,TRBV3-1/TRBV3-2,TRBJ2-4,-
TGTGCCAGCAGTTTCGTATACGAGCAGTACTTC,CASSFVYEQYF,-,TRBV12-3/TRBV12-4,TRBJ2-7,once
TGTGCCAGCAGCCCCTTGGGAAGCTCCTACAATGAGCAGTTCTTC,CASSPLGSSYNEQFF,-,TRBV7-9,TRBJ2-1,-
TGTGCCAGCAGTGACCCGATCGGAGGCTCTGGAAACACCATATATTTT,CASSDPIGGSGNTIYF,-,TRBV6-1,TRBJ1-3,-
TGTGCCAGCAGCTTAGCGCTCGGGGGAGAAAAACTGTTTTTT,CASSLALGGEKLFF,-,TRBV7-9,TRBJ1-4,-
TGTGCCAGCAGTGCACGACAGGAGGGAGGCCTTAGCAATCAGCCCCAGCATTTT,CASSARQEGGLSNQPQHF,-,TRBV25-1,TRBJ1-5,-
TGCGCCAGCAGAAGCAGGGTTGAGGACTATGGCTACACCTTC,CASRSRVEDYGYTF,-,TRBV5-1,TRBJ1-2,-
TGTGCCAGCAGTTTGTCTTCCAAGGCGTCTAACTATGGCTACACCTTC,CASSLSSKASNYGYTF,-,TRBV28,TRBJ1-2,-
TGTGCCAGCAGCCCCCGGACTAGCGCATCCTACGAGCAGTACTTC,CASSPRTSASYEQYF,TRBD2,TRBV7-2,TRBJ2-7,-
TGTGCCATCAGCCCCGGGACAGGGGCCTACGAGCAGTACTTC,CAISPGTGAYEQYF,TRBD1,TRBV10-3,TRBJ2-7,-
TGCAGCGTTGAAACCTTCTTTTCTGGGGCCGGGGAGCTGTTTTTT,CSVETFFSGAGELFF,-,TRBV29-1,TRBJ2-2,-
TGTGCCAGCCTCGCGGGGAGTGAGCAGTTCTTC,CASLAGSEQFF,-,TRBV6-5,TRBJ2-1,-
TGTGCCAGCAGTGGCGGACAGGGTGGGGGAACTGAAGCTTTCTTT,CASSGGQGGGTEAFF,TRBD1,TRBV25-1,TRBJ1-1,-
TGCGCCAGTGCAACTGGACTAGCGGGATATGGAGAGCAGTTCTTC,CASATGLAGYGEQFF,TRBD2,TRBV10-1,TRBJ2-1,-
TGTGCCAGCAGCTCCCGTAGACTAGCAGTACCTTGGGATACGCAGTATTTT,CASSSRRLAVPWDTQYF,TRBD2,TRBV7-8,TRBJ2-3,-
TGTGCCAGCAGCCTCGGGGGTAGCTCCTACAATGAGCAGTTCTTC,CASSLGGSSYNEQFF,-,TRBV16,TRBJ2-1,once
TGCAGCGTTGAAGAATTGGTGGCCAGGGGCCAGTATTTT,CSVEELVARGQYF,-,TRBV29-1,TRBJ2-3,-
TGCAGCGTTTTTGGTGGCTCTGGCTACACCTTC,CSVFGGSGYTF,-,TRBV29-1,TRBJ1-2,few
TGTGCCAGCAGTGAAAGGGACAGGGGGTTGGCTGAAGCTTTCTTT,CASSERDRGLAEAFF,TRBD1,TRBV6-1,TRBJ1-1,few
TGTGCTAGCAGCTTATCTGGAGGCACTGAAGCTTTCTTT,CASSLSGGTEAFF,-,TRBV7-7,TRBJ1-1,-
TGCGCCAGCAGCTTTTCCTCGGGGCAGCCCCAGCATTTT,CASSFSSGQPQHF,-,TRBV5-1,TRBJ1-5,-
TGTGCCAGCAGGAGCGGGGTTCGCGGCACAGATACGCAGTATTTT,CASRSGVRGTDTQYF,TRBD2,TRBV27,TRBJ2-3,-
TGTGCCACCAGTGATTTTGGGCAGGGGAATGGCTACACCTTC,CATSDFGQGNGYTF,-,TRBV24-1,TRBJ1-2,-
TGTGCCAGCAGCACTACAGGGGCGCCCACCTACGAGCAGTACTTC,CASSTTGAPTYEQYF,TRBD1,TRBV7-3,TRBJ2-7,-
TGTGCCAGCAGCCCTCGGACTGGAGGTGAAAAACTGTTTTTT,CASSPRTGGEKLFF,-,TRBV14,TRBJ1-4,-
TGTGCCAGCAACAAGAACACCGGGGAGCTGTTTTTT,CASNKNTGELFF,-,TRBV12-3/TRBV12-4,TRBJ2-2,-
TGTGCCAGCAGTGACTCGAGTCGAGGGACTGAAGCTTTCTTT,CASSDSSRGTEAFF,-,TRBV6-4,TRBJ1-1,-
TGTGCCAGTAGTCCCCCTGGGGGCTATGGCTACACCTTC,CASSPPGGYGYTF,-,TRBV19,TRBJ1-2,-
TGTGCCAGCAGTTACTCGATAGTGGGCGGCCAATTCTCTGGAAACACCATATATTTT,CASSYSIVGGQFSGNTIYF,-,TRBV6-2/TRBV6-3,TRBJ1-3,-
TGTGCCAGTAGTATGGTCAAGGGGCGACAGGCTAATCAGCCCCAGCATTTT,CASSMVKGRQANQPQHF,-,TRBV19,TRBJ1-5,-
TGTGCTAGCAGCTCCGGGGGACAAACTGGGGATACGCAGTATTTT,CASSSGGQTGDTQYF,-,TRBV7-7,TRBJ2-3,-
TGCGCCAGCAGTGAGGACGGGACTGACGTGCAGTTCTTC,CASSEDGTDVQFF,-,TRBV10-1,TRBJ2-1,once
TGTGCCAGCAGTTTCGGGCAGGGAAGGGGAGATACGCAGTATTTT,CASSFGQGRGDTQYF,-,TRBV28,TRBJ2-3,-
TGTGCCAGCAACACAGGGGACACCGGGGAGCTGTTTTTT,CASNTGDTGELFF,TRBD1,TRBV9,TRBJ2-2,-
TGTGCCAGCAGTCCGAGGGGCGCAGGCACCGGGGAGCTGTTTTTT,CASSPRGAGTGELFF,-,TRBV7-9,TRBJ2-2,-
TGTGCCAGCAGCGACAGGGGGTTTTCAGAGACCCAGTACTTC,CASSDRGFSETQYF,TRBD1,TRBV3-1/TRBV3-2,TRBJ2-5,-
TGCGCCAGCAGTGAGGTTGGGGACACTGAAGCTTTCTTT,CASSEVGDTEAFF,-,TRBV10-1,TRBJ1-1,-
TGTGCCAGCAGTGGGCAGGGAAGGTTCGGCTACACCTTC,CASSGQGRFGYTF,-,TRBV6-4,TRBJ1-2,-
TGTGCCAGTAGTATCGCGGGACAGGGGTTAGATACGCAGTATTTT,CASSIAGQGLDTQYF,TRBD1,TRBV19,TRBJ2-3,-
TGTGCCAGCAGCTCCCGGGACGGCCAAGAGACCCAGTACTTC,CASSSRDGQETQYF,-,TRBV5-4,TRBJ2-5,-
TGTGCCAGCAGCCCGCGTTCGTACCAAGAGACCCAGTACTTC,CASSPRSYQETQYF,-,TRBV7-9,TRBJ2-5,-
TGCAGCGTGCGCAAAGGGGCCAGGGGGGGCGAGCAGTACTTC,CSVRKGARGGEQYF,-,TRBV29-1,TRBJ2-7,few
TGCGCCAGCAGCCCGAAGACAGGTATGAACACTGAAGCTTTCTTT,CASSPKTGMNTEAFF,-,TRBV5-1,TRBJ1-1,-
TGTGCCAGCAGCTTAACTCCAGCGGGAGGGATGGAGACCCAGTACTTC,CASSLTPAGGMETQYF,TRBD2,TRBV7-6,TRBJ2-5,-
TGCGCCAGCAGCTTGGAACCGGGGACGTTTGAGCAGTTCTTC,CASSLEPGTFEQFF,-,TRBV5-1,TRBJ2-1,-
TGTGCCAGCAGACTGGACTATGGCTACACCTTC,CASRLDYGYTF,-,TRBV12-3/TRBV12-4,TRBJ1-2,-
TGCGCCAGCAGTTCTAAGCCTAATGAAAAACTGTTTTTT,CASSSKPNEKLFF,-,TRBV23-1,TRBJ1-4,-
TGTGCCAGCAGCTCCCCCGGGACCGGTTATAATTCACCCCTCCACTTT,CASSSPGTGYNSPLHF,-,TRBV7-2,TRBJ1-6,-
TGTGCCAGCAGCTTGGGAGGTCTAGGGAGCCGTAGGGGGGTTTACGAGCAGTACTTC,CASSLGGLGSRRGVYEQYF,-,TRBV5-4,TRBJ2-7,-
TGCGCCAGCAGTGGATCCCGACGGGGAGGCTATGGCTACACCTTC,CASSGSRRGGYGYTF,-,TRBV10-1,TRBJ1-2,-
TGTGCTAGCAGCTCCGGGACAGGGGGCCAAGAGACCCAGTACTTC,CASSSGTGGQETQYF,TRBD1,TRBV7-7,TRBJ2-5,-
TGTGCCAGCATTAACCACGGGGAGGGAGGTACTGAAGCTTTCTTT,CASINHGEGGTEAFF,-,TRBV28,TRBJ1-1,-
TGTGCCAGCAGTGTGGCGGGAAAACTGTTTTTT,CASSVAGKLFF,-,TRBV25-1,TRBJ1-4,-
TGTGCCAGCAGCCCTGGGGGTAGCGATCGATACGAGCAGTACTTC,CASSPGGSDRYEQYF,-,TRBV5-4,TRBJ2-7,once
TGTGCCAGCAGTTCCGGCCGAGGACAGGGCTTGCAGCCCCAGCATTTT,CASSSGRGQGLQPQHF,TRBD1,TRBV6-5,TRBJ1-5,-
TGTGCCAGCAGCTTTTATACAGGGAGTGGCAATCAGCCCCAGCATTTT,CASSFYTGSGNQPQHF,-,TRBV7-9,TRBJ1-5,-
TGTGCCAGCAGTTACTCTTCGTCTTGGGACAGGGTAGTTGAGGATACGCAGTATTTT,CASSYSSSWDRVVEDTQYF,TRBD1,TRBV6-7,TRBJ2-3,-